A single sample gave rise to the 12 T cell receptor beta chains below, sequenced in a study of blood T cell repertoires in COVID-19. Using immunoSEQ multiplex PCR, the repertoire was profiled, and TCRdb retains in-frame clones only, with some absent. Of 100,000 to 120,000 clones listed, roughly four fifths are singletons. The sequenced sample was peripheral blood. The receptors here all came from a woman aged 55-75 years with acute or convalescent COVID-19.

The CDR3 here is CASSDRFYEQYF. The CDR3 coding sequence is TGTGCCAGCAGTGACAGGTTCTACGAGCAGTACTTC. The chain is built from TRBV25-1 and TRBJ2-7; D is unresolved. CDR3 length: 12 amino acids. Germline V gene sequence: CDR1 MGHDK, CDR2 SYGVNS. The V and J ends lost 3 bases and 3 bases respectively, with 6 bases between them.

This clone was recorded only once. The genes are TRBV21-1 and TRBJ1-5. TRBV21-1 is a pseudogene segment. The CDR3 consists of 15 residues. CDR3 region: CASPGGREVNQPQHF. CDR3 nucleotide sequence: TGTGCCAGCCCCGGAGGCAGGGAGGTCAATCAGCCCCAGCATTTT.

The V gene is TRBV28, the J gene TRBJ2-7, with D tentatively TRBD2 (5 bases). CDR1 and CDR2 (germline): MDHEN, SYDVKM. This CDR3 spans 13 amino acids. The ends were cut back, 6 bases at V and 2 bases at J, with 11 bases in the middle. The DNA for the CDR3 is TGTGCCAGCAGCCCAACGGGGACCTACGAGCAGTACTTC. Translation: CASSPTGTYEQYF.

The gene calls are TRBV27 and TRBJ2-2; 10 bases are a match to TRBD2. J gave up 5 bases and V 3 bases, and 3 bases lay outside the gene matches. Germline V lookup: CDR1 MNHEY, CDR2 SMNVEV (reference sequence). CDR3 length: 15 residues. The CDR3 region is CASSLSGGDTGELFF. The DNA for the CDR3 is TGTGCCAGCAGTTTGAGCGGGGGGGATACCGGGGAGCTGTTTTTT.

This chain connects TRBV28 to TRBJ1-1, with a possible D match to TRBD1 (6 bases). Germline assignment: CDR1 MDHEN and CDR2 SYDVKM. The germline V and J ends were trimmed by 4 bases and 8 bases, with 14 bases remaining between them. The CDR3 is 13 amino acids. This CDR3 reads CASSSTMGAEAFF. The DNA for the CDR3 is TGTGCCAGCAGTTCCACCATGGGGGCAGAAGCTTTCTTT.

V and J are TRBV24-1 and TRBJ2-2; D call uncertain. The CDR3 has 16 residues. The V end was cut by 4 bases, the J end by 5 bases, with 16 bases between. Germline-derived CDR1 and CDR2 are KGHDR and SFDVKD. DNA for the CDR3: TGTGCCACCAGTGACCCCAAGTTCGGTAGTACCGGGGAGCTGTTTTTT. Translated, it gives CATSDPKFGSTGELFF.

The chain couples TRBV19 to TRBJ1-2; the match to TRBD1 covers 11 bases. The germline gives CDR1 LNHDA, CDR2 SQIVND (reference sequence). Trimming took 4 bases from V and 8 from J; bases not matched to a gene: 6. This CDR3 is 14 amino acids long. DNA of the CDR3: TGTGCCAGTAGTACTGGACAGGGGGCTTGGGGCTACACCTTC. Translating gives CASSTGQGAWGYTF.

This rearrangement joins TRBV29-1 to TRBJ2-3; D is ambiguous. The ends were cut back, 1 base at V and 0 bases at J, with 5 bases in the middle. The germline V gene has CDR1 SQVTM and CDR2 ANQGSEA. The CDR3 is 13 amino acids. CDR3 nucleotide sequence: TGCAGCGTTGAAGGGCAGAGCACAGATACGCAGTATTTT. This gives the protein CSVEGQSTDTQYF.

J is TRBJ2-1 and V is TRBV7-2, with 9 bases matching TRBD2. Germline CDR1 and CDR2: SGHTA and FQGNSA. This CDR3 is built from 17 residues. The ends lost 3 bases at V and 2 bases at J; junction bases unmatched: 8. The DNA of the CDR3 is TGTGCCAGCAGCTTGCTCGCGGGGGGGCCAGCCTACAATGAGCAGTTCTTC. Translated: CASSLLAGGPAYNEQFF.

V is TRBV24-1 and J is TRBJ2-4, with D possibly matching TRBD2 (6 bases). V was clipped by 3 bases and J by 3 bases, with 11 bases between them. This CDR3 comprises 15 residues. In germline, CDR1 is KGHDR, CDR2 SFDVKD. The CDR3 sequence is CATSDRRDGKNIQYF. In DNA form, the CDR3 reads TGTGCCACCAGTGATCGGAGGGACGGCAAAAACATTCAGTACTTC.

The CDR3 is CASSLLAGLAKNIQYF. CDR3 bases: TGTGCCAGCAGCCTCCTAGCGGGTCTAGCCAAAAACATTCAGTACTTC. V gene TRBV5-8 combines with J gene TRBJ2-4, with 8 bases lining up with TRBD2. V was clipped by 4 bases and J by 0 bases; unmatched bases: 6. Per the germline V gene, CDR1 is SGHTS and CDR2 is YDEGEE. The CDR3 contains 16 residues.

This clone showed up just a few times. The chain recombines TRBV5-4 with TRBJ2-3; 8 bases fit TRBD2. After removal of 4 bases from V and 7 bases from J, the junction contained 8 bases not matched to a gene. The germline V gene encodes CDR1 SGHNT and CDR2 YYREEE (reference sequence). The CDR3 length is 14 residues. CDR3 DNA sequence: TGTGCCAGCAGCCCCGGGGGGGGCTCGAATACGCAGTATTTT. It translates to CASSPGGGSNTQYF.